This TCR beta chain was recovered during a study of T cell responses to AZD1222 COVID-19 vaccine. Study background: The analysis combined second doses at about 4 or about 12 weeks.

Overall study findings and caveats: At study baseline, merely several AZD1222 recipients were seropositive. Regions 160-218 and 743-854 held dominance among vaccine-associated CD4 TCRs, which spanned spike. Only after the peak T cell response were repertoires sampled.

V shed 5 bases and J shed 2 bases, with 12 bases lying between them. Germline CDR1 SEHNR, CDR2 FQNEAQ (reference sequence). The CDR3 runs 14 residues. With respect to this clone: As yet, its antigen is unknown.

Sequenced by immunoSEQ multiplex PCR; TCRdb stores in-frame clones only, minus some. The data contain 100,000 to 150,000 clones, about 90% of them seen just once; the ten biggest clones take up about 6%. The source is an adult in good health. The material was peripheral blood, obtained on day 0 of AZD1222 vaccination. V usage is TRBV7-9 and J usage is TRBJ1-1; the D gene is possibly TRBD1 (6 bases). The CDR3 region is CASSPTGTNTEAFF. Written as DNA, the CDR3 is TGTGCCAGCAGCCCTACAGGGACCAACACTGAAGCTTTCTTT.